Below are 10 T cell receptor beta chains sequenced from a single sample in a study of OX40 agonist ivuxolimab in advanced cancers. Assay: immunoSEQ multiplex PCR; the TCRdb copy retains only in-frame clones and omits some. Of about 43,000 clones in the sample, approximately 86% were seen once. The sample in question was CD4+ or CD8+ T cells sorted from blood, obtained in a trial of the OX40 agonist ivuxolimab. The receptors come from an adult with an advanced solid tumor such as melanoma, head and neck, liver or kidney cancer.

Notes on this clone: Other nucleotide sequences from this sample produce the same CDR3. The rearrangement uses TRBV29-1 and TRBJ2-3; the match to TRBD1 covers 9 bases. Germline V CDR1 and CDR2: SQVTM, ANQGSEA. This CDR3 contains 14 residues. The V gene end was trimmed by 3 bases and the J gene end by 2 bases; junction bases not matched to a gene: 3. CDR3 nucleotides: TGCAGCGTTGAGGGACAGGGCTACACAGATACGCAGTATTTT. Protein product: CSVEGQGYTDTQYF.

The chain combines TRBV28 with TRBJ1-1; 7 bases fit TRBD1. V lost 5 bases to trimming and J lost 1 base; unmatched junction nucleotides: 7. CDR1 is MDHEN, CDR2 SYDVKM, per germline. The CDR3 consists of 15 residues. The CDR3 loop is CASSKQGMRNTEAFF. CDR3 DNA: TGTGCCAGCAGTAAACAGGGGATGAGGAACACTGAAGCTTTCTTT.

In its sample, this clone was seen once. The chain recombines TRBV6-1 with TRBJ2-5; a possible D gene is TRBD2 (6 bases). Germline-derived CDR1 and CDR2 are MNHNS and SASEGT. Trimming left V 7 bases short and J 1 base short, with 13 bases between. The CDR3 is 14 amino acids. The CDR3 is CASNLGSGQETQYF. The CDR3, as DNA: TGTGCCAGCAACCTTGGTAGCGGCCAAGAGACCCAGTACTTC.

The rearrangement joins TRBV19 to TRBJ1-1; D is unclear. V gave up 3 bases and J gave up 8 bases, with 13 bases separating them. The CDR3 runs 13 residues. Per the germline V gene, CDR1 is LNHDA and CDR2 is SQIVND (reference sequence). The CDR3 nucleotides read TGTGCCAGTAGTATCTCCCCTGGAAGAGAAGCTTTCTTT. It specifies CASSISPGREAFF.

The V and J genes are TRBV7-6 and TRBJ2-7; 12 bases align to TRBD2. The CDR3 contains 14 residues. Germline V gene lookup returns CDR1 SGHVS and CDR2 FNYEAQ. The J segment lost 6 bases and the V segment lost 4 bases, leaving 4 bases of the junction unmatched. The CDR3 sequence: CASSSSGRVLEQYF. As DNA, the CDR3 is TGTGCCAGCAGCTCTAGCGGGAGGGTTCTCGAGCAGTACTTC.

V gene TRBV19 combines with J gene TRBJ1-1; a possible D gene is TRBD1 (5 bases). The CDR3 covers 16 residues. Trimming took 2 bases from V and 0 from J, leaving 13 bases between them. CDR1 LNHDA and CDR2 SQIVND come from the germline V gene (reference sequence). Here the CDR3 reads CASSITGGHLNTEAFF. Written as DNA, the CDR3 is TGTGCCAGTAGTATAACAGGAGGGCACTTGAACACTGAAGCTTTCTTT. The full variable domain, with the rest looked up from reference TRBV19 and TRBJ1-1, is DGGITQSPKYLFRKEGQNVTLSCEQNLNHDAMYWYRQDPGQGLRLIYYSQIVNDFQKGDIAEGYSVSREKKESFPLTVTSAQKNPTAFYLCASSITGGHLNTEAFFGQGTRLTVV.

The DNA of the CDR3 is TGTGCCAGTAGTATAGGGCTAGGTTCCTACGAGCAGTACTTC. Encoded protein: CASSIGLGSYEQYF. The chain combines TRBV19 with TRBJ2-7, with no clear D. The V end lost 1 base, the J end lost 1 base, and 8 bases lay between the germline ends. Looked up from germline, CDR1 is LNHDA and CDR2 is SQIVND (reference sequence). The CDR3 sequence is 14 residues long.

This rearrangement joins TRBV28 to TRBJ2-5; D ambiguous. The better agreement between TRBJ2-7 and the DNA end casts doubt on the J call. Germline V gene data show CDR1 as MDHEN and CDR2 as SYDVKM. The CDR3 is 14 amino acids. The CDR3 DNA reads TGTGCCAGCAGTTTATCCTCCAGTCCCGACGAGCAGTACTTC. This encodes CASSLSSSPDEQYF.

V gene TRBV11-2 combines with J gene TRBJ2-5; D not certain. The CDR3 spans 12 residues. The germline V gene has CDR1 SGHAT and CDR2 FQNNGV. V was pared by 5 bases and J by 0 bases, with 4 bases between. CDR3 coding DNA: TGTGCCAGCAGCCTGGACCAAGAGACCCAGTACTTC. Its protein is CASSLDQETQYF.

The V and J genes are TRBV28 and TRBJ2-7, with D perhaps matching TRBD2 (6 bases). This CDR3 region has 17 residues. Germline CDR1 is MDHEN and CDR2 is SYDVKM. Deletions cut 2 bases from V and 0 bases from J, with 17 bases between. CDR3 protein: CASSLGTRVWSSYEQYF. The CDR3 DNA reads TGTGCCAGCAGTTTAGGGACTCGAGTTTGGAGCTCCTACGAGCAGTACTTC.